This is a list of T cell receptor beta chains from one sample in a study of patients and donors after allogeneic stem cell transplantation. TCRdb re-called the RT-PCR reads through MiXCR, storing one row per CDR3 protein. Found here are 70,000 or so distinct CDR3 sequences, around a quarter of them singletons; the top ten hold around a quarter. The sequenced material came from blood, either unsorted or a sorted T cell fraction (not recorded which). The source of these receptors is a human donor who was either an allogeneic HSCT recipient or a stem cell or donor lymphocyte infusion donor (not recorded which). It is not recorded whose cells these are; they may come from a transplant donor. The CDR3 runs from the conserved cysteine through the conserved F or W. Fields, in order: J gene, clone size, V gene, CDR3 length, D gene, CDR3 DNA, CDR3 protein. A D gene is named only where the DNA matches it firmly. Expanded clones are given a class, and other clones once, few, many or no size at all.

TRBJ2-1 | few | TRBV5-1 | 17 | TRBD2 | TGCGCCAGCAGCTTATTCAAGAGCGGGAGGGACTACAATGAGCAGTTCTTC | CASSLFKSGRDYNEQFF
TRBJ1-1 | many | TRBV18 | 14 | NA | TGTGCCAGCTCAGATCAGGGAGGAGGAACTGAAGCTTTCTTT | CASSDQGGGTEAFF
TRBJ1-6 | NA | TRBV7-6 | 14 | TRBD1 | TGTGCCAGCAGCTTGACAGGGGGCGATTCACCCCTCCACTTT | CASSLTGGDSPLHF
TRBJ1-3 | NA | TRBV7-9 | 17 | NA | TGTGCCAGCAGCTTAGCGGGACACCTGAGCTCTGGAAACACCATATATTTT | CASSLAGHLSSGNTIYF
TRBJ2-3 | few | TRBV20-1 | 15 | TRBD1 | TGCAGTGCCTCAAGAGGGACAGGATCCACAGATACGCAGTATTTT | CSASRGTGSTDTQYF
TRBJ2-3 | NA | TRBV20-1 | 15 | TRBD2 | TGCAGTGCTAGCATAGCGGGGGGGCCGCAAGATACGCAGTATTTT | CSASIAGGPQDTQYF
TRBJ1-2 | NA | TRBV12-3/TRBV12-4 | 14 | NA | TGTGCCAGCAGAGCAGGGGTATATAACTATGGCTACACCTTC | CASRAGVYNYGYTF
TRBJ1-3 | few | TRBV10-3 | 12 | NA | TGTGCCACCTACTCTGGAGCAAACACCATATATTTT | CATYSGANTIYF
TRBJ1-6 | NA | TRBV12-3/TRBV12-4 | 12 | NA | TGTGCCAGCAGTGCTTTGGATTCACCCCTCCACTTT | CASSALDSPLHF
TRBJ1-4 | NA | TRBV20-1 | 12 | NA | TGCAGTGCTAGGCTAGCGGGGGAAAAACTGTTTTTT | CSARLAGEKLFF
TRBJ2-3 | NA | TRBV28 | 17 | TRBD1 | TGTGCCAGCAGTTTATGGGAACCGGGACAGGACACAGATACGCAGTATTTT | CASSLWEPGQDTDTQYF
TRBJ2-1 | NA | TRBV3-1 | 14 | TRBD2 | TGTGCCAGCAGCCAGACTAGCGGCCGGAATGAGCAGTTCTTC | CASSQTSGRNEQFF
TRBJ1-6 | many | TRBV12-3/TRBV12-4 | 13 | TRBD1 | TGTGCCAGCAGTTTACGGACAGGGGATTCCCTCCACTTT | CASSLRTGDSLHF
TRBJ2-1 | NA | TRBV7-2 | 14 | TRBD2 | TGTGCCAGCAGCTCCCTAGCGGGGTACAATGAGCAGTTCTTC | CASSSLAGYNEQFF
TRBJ1-2 | NA | TRBV7-8 | 20 | NA | TGTGCCAGCAGCCCCCCCAAACGTTGGTATCCCCAAAGAACTAACTATGGCTACACCTTC | CASSPPKRWYPQRTNYGYTF
TRBJ2-3 | NA | TRBV5-1 | 13 | NA | TGCGCCACCCAATTAGAGGTTACAGATACGCAGTATTTT | CATQLEVTDTQYF
TRBJ2-1 | NA | TRBV5-1 | 14 | NA | TGCGCCAGCAGCTGGGAAACAGGACACAATGAGCAGTTCTTC | CASSWETGHNEQFF
TRBJ1-1 | NA | TRBV4-1 | 15 | TRBD1 | TGCGCCAGCAGAACCAGACAGGGGAGGAACATTGAAGCTTTCTTT | CASRTRQGRNIEAFF
TRBJ2-3 | few | TRBV28 | 13 | TRBD2 | TGTGCCAGCACCGGGACTAACACAGATACGCAGTATTTT | CASTGTNTDTQYF
TRBJ2-7 | few | TRBV3-1 | 13 | NA | TGTGCCAGCAATGATCAAGGGCGCTACGAGCAGTACTTC | CASNDQGRYEQYF
TRBJ2-7 | few | TRBV20-1 | 12 | NA | TGCAGTGCTCGGGACAATGCCTACGAGCAGTACTTC | CSARDNAYEQYF
TRBJ1-3 | many | TRBV7-8 | 13 | NA | TGTGCCAGCAGCTTAGTGGAAGGAAACACCATATATTTT | CASSLVEGNTIYF
TRBJ1-5 | NA | TRBV12-3/TRBV12-4 | 17 | TRBD1 | TGTGCCAGCAGTGCCTGGGACAGGGGAGGAAGCGATCAGCCCCAGCATTTT | CASSAWDRGGSDQPQHF
TRBJ1-1 | few | TRBV11-2 | 14 | NA | TGTGCCAGCAGCTTGATGACTGAGAACACTGAAGCTTTCTTT | CASSLMTENTEAFF
TRBJ2-3 | few | TRBV21-1 | 20 | NA | TGTGCCAGCAGCAAAGCAGGGCATCGACAGGGACAATTAAGGAGGGATACGCAGTATTTT | CASSKAGHRQGQLRRDTQYF
TRBJ2-2 | few | TRBV27 | 13 | NA | TGTGCCTACCTAAGCACACCCGCCGGGGAGCTGTTTTTT | CAYLSTPAGELFF
TRBJ1-1 | NA | TRBV4-1 | 14 | NA | TGCGCCAGCAGCCAAGTCATCAGGTCAGAGGAAGCTTTCTTT | CASSQVIRSEEAFF
TRBJ1-1 | few | TRBV20-1 | 11 | NA | TGCAGTGCTAGATTCCGAACTGAAGCTTTCTTT | CSARFRTEAFF
TRBJ2-1 | once | TRBV7-9 | 15 | TRBD2 | TGTGCCAGCAGCTTACGACTAGCGGATTACAATGAGCAGTTCTTC | CASSLRLADYNEQFF
TRBJ2-7 | NA | TRBV12-3/TRBV12-4 | 16 | TRBD2 | TGTGCCAGCAGTCCACTCGGACTAGCGGGAGTGGAAGAGCAGTACTTC | CASSPLGLAGVEEQYF
TRBJ1-2 | NA | TRBV21-1 | 16 | NA | TGTGCCAGCAGCACCAAATGTAGGACAGCTGAATATGGCTACACCTTC | CASSTKCRTAEYGYTF
TRBJ1-2 | few | TRBV20-1 | 14 | NA | TGCAGTGCTGGGGTCAGGGTGTGGAACTATGGCTACACCTTC | CSAGVRVWNYGYTF
TRBJ2-5 | few | TRBV7-7 | 14 | TRBD2 | TGTGCCAGCAGCCCCACCACTAGCGGGGAGACCCAGTACTTC | CASSPTTSGETQYF
TRBJ2-7 | NA | TRBV20-1 | 11 | NA | TGCAGTGCTAGTTTCGGGGACGAGCAGTACTTC | CSASFGDEQYF
TRBJ2-3 | once | TRBV20-1 | 15 | NA | TGCAGTGCTAGAGATTTCAGGGGTTGGGGCCATACGCAGTATTTT | CSARDFRGWGHTQYF
TRBJ1-2 | few | TRBV7-2 | 14 | NA | TGTGCCAGCAGCTTTGTACCAGGGGACTATGGCTACACCTTC | CASSFVPGDYGYTF
TRBJ2-1 | NA | TRBV11-3 | 15 | NA | TGTGCCAGCAGCTTAGATGGGGGGGCGTACAATGAGCAGTTCTTC | CASSLDGGAYNEQFF
TRBJ1-1 | many | TRBV7-6 | 13 | NA | TGTGCCAGCAGCTTAGCGGGGGTCACTGAAGCTTTCTTT | CASSLAGVTEAFF